Presented here are 11 T cell receptor beta chains from one specimen sequenced in a study of cytomegalovirus exposure and HLA in healthy donors. The PCR employed 60 Vbeta primers together with 13 Jbeta primers. Clones were read by immunoSEQ multiplex PCR, and TCRdb kept only the in-frame ones, dropping some. The table lists about 130,000 clones, about four fifths of them singletons. Input material: PBMCs. These TCRs come from a woman between 40 and 50 years old in good health and CMV-seropositive.

CDR3 DNA sequence: TGCGCCAGCAGCGTAAGACTAGCGGAGACCTACGAGCAGTACTTC. Translation: CASSVRLAETYEQYF. This chain links TRBV5-1 with TRBJ2-7, with 9 bases identical to TRBD2. Germline V lookup: CDR1 SGHRS, CDR2 YFSETQ. Trimming took 4 bases from V and 2 from J; bases not matched to a gene: 7. The CDR3 is made up of 15 amino acids.

V is TRBV30 and J is TRBJ2-1; 11 bases fit TRBD2. The V gene end was trimmed by 2 bases and the J gene end by 9 bases; junction bases not matched to a gene: 18. CDR3 length equals 18 residues. Germline assignment: CDR1 GTSNPN and CDR2 SVGIG (reference sequence). As DNA, the CDR3 is TGTGCCTGGAGTTCCCGAAGACAACTAGCGGGAGCTTGGATTGAGCAGTTCTTC. Translating it yields CAWSSRRQLAGAWIEQFF. The full variable domain, in which reference TRBV30 and TRBJ2-1 provide the parts outside the CDR3, is SQTIHQWPATLVQPVGSPLSLECTVEGTSNPNLYWYRQAAGRGLQLLFYSVGIGQISSEVPQNLSASRPQDRQFILSSKKLLLSDSGFYLCAWSSRRQLAGAWIEQFFGPGTRLTVL.

The rearrangement uses TRBV10-1 and TRBJ2-3, with D perhaps TRBD2 (5 bases). The V end was cut by 0 bases, the J end by 4 bases, with 17 bases between. There are 17 residues in the CDR3. CDR1 is WNHNN, CDR2 SYGVQD, per germline (reference sequence). As DNA, the CDR3 is TGCGCCAGCAGTGAGTCGAGAGGGAGAGGGAGCTCAGATACGCAGTATTTT. This translates into CASSESRGRGSSDTQYF.

The CDR3 spells CASSYSSETYNEQFF. The CDR3 coding sequence is TGTGCCAGCAGTTACTCCAGCGAAACTTACAATGAGCAGTTCTTC. V usage is TRBV6-5 and J usage is TRBJ2-1; no clear D gene. This CDR3 has 15 residues. Germline V gives CDR1 MNHEY, CDR2 SVGAGI. Trimming took off 0 bases at V and 4 bases at J, with 10 bases between the two ends.

This rearrangement joins TRBV2 to TRBJ2-6; a possible D gene is TRBD1 (6 bases). Per the germline V gene, CDR1 is SNHLY and CDR2 is FYNNEI. The CDR3 covers 17 residues. The V gene lost 11 bases and the J gene lost 0 bases, with 20 bases spanning the gap. CDR3 sequence (DNA): TGTGCCGGACTGGACAGCATACGCCTCTCTGGGGCCAACGTCCTGACTTTC. Translating gives CAGLDSIRLSGANVLTF.

The chain combines TRBV6-6 with TRBJ1-4, with 7 bases fitting TRBD1. V shed 6 bases and J 6 bases; nucleotides not matched to a gene: 7. The CDR3 contains 14 residues. Germline-derived CDR1 and CDR2 are MNHNY and SVGAGI (reference sequence). DNA of the CDR3: TGTGCCAGCAGGGGTACAGGGGCGGATGAAAAACTGTTTTTT. It encodes CASRGTGADEKLFF.

This chain uses TRBV5-4 with TRBJ2-3; D perhaps matches TRBD2 (7 bases). Looked up from germline, CDR1 is SGHNT and CDR2 is YYREEE (reference sequence). Trimming stripped 4 bases from V and 3 bases from J, with 18 bases between. The CDR3 is 16 residues long. The CDR3 sequence is CASSPQGGSRTDTQYF. The CDR3 DNA is TGTGCCAGCAGCCCACAGGGCGGGAGTAGGACAGATACGCAGTATTTT.

The rearrangement links TRBV29-1 to TRBJ1-1; D is perhaps TRBD1 (6 bases). CDR3 length equals 12 residues. V was shortened by 7 bases and J by 3 bases, with 12 bases between the two germline ends. Looked up from germline, CDR1 is SQVTM and CDR2 is ANQGSEA. CDR3 nucleotides: TGCAGCGCCGCAGAGGGGGACACTGAAGCTTTCTTT. Residues: CSAAEGDTEAFF. Filled out from reference TRBV29-1 and TRBJ1-1, the complete variable domain reads SAVISQKPSRDICQRGTSLTIQCQVDSQVTMMFWYRQQPGQSLTLIATANQGSEATYESGFVIDKFPISRPNLTFSTLTVSNMSPEDSSIYLCSAAEGDTEAFFGQGTRLTVV.

This sequence joins TRBV19 and TRBJ2-1; TRBD1 might be the D (6 bases). The CDR3 is made up of 13 amino acids. V lost 9 bases to trimming and J lost 2 bases, with 11 bases between them. CDR1 and CDR2 from the germline V gene are LNHDA and SQIVND (reference sequence). The CDR3 sequence: CASTGYPYNEQFF. The CDR3, as DNA: TGTGCCAGCACAGGGTACCCCTACAATGAGCAGTTCTTC.

The chain carries TRBV7-9 and TRBJ2-7; 8 nucleotides align to TRBD2. There are 14 residues in the CDR3. Germline CDR1 SEHNR, CDR2 FQNEAQ (reference sequence). V trimming: 6 bases; J trimming: 2 bases; junction bases outside the gene matches: 6. This chain's CDR3 is CASSPTGGPYEQYF. CDR3 bases: TGTGCCAGCAGTCCGACGGGGGGGCCCTACGAGCAGTACTTC. The full variable domain, completed using reference TRBV7-9 and TRBJ2-7, is DTGVSQNPRHKITKRGQNVTFRCDPISEHNRLYWYRQTLGQGPEFLTYFQNEAQLEKSRLLSDRFSAERPKGSFSTLEIQRTEQGDSAMYLCASSPTGGPYEQYFGPGTRLTVT.

The V and J genes are TRBV27 and TRBJ1-5; D not resolved. The CDR3 is 14 amino acids. Per the germline V gene, CDR1 is MNHEY and CDR2 is SMNVEV (reference sequence). The germline V and J ends were trimmed by 2 bases and 12 bases, with 17 bases remaining between them. In nucleotides, the CDR3 is TGTGCCAGCAGTTTAAAGGCTGGCAGCCAGGTCCAGCATTTT. It encodes CASSLKAGSQVQHF.